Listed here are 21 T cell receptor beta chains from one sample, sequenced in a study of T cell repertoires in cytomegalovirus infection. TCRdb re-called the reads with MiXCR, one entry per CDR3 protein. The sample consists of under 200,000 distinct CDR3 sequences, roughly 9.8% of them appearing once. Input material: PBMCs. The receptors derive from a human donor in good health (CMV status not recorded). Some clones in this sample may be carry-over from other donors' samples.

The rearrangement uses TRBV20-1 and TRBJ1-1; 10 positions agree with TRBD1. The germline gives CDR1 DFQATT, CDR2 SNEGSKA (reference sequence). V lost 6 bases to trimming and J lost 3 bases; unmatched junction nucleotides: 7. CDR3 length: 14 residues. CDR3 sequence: CSADDRGLDTEAFF. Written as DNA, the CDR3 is TGCAGTGCGGACGACAGGGGGCTGGACACTGAAGCTTTCTTT.

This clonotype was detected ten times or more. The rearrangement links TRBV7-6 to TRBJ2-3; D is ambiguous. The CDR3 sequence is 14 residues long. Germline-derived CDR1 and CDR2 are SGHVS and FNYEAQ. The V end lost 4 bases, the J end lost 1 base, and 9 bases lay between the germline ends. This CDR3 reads CASSSLGGTDTQYF. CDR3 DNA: TGTGCCAGCAGCTCCCTAGGCGGCACAGATACGCAGTATTTT.

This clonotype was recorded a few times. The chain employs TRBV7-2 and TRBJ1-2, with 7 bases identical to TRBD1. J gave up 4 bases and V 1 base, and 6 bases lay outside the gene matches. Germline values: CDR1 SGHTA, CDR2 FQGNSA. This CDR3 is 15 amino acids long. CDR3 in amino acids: CASSLDSTGIYGYTF. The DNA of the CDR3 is TGTGCCAGCAGCTTAGATTCGACAGGGATCTATGGCTACACCTTC. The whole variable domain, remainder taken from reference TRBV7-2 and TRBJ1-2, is GAGVSQSPSNKVTEKGKDVELRCDPISGHTALYWYRQSLGQGLEFLIYFQGNSAPDKSGLPSDRFSAERTGGSVSTLTIQRTQQEDSAVYLCASSLDSTGIYGYTFGSGTRLTVV.

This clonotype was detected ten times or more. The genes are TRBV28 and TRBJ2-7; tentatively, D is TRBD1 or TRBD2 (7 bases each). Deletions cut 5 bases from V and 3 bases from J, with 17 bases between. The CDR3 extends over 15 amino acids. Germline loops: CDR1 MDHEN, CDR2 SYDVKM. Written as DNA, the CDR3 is TGTGCCAGCAGTCTAGCGGCAGGGGGGCTCTACGAGCAGTACTTC. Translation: CASSLAAGGLYEQYF. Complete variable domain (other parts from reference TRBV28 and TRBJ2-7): DVKVTQSSRYLVKRTGEKVFLECVQDMDHENMFWYRQDPGLGLRLIYFSYDVKMKEKGDIPEGYSVSREKKERFSLILESASTNQTSMYLCASSLAAGGLYEQYFGPGTRLTVT.

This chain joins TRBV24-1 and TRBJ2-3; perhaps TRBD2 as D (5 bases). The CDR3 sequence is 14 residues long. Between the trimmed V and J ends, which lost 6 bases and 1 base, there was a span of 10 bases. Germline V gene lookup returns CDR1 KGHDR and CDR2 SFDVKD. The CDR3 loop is CATSSGLRTDTQYF. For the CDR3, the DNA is TGTGCCACCAGTTCCGGACTGCGCACAGATACGCAGTATTTT.

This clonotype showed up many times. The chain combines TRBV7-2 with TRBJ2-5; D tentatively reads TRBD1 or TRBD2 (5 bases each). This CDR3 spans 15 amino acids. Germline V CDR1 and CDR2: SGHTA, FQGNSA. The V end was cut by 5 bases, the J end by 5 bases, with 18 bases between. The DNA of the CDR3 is TGTGCCAGCAGCGTCACCGGGACCCTTCGGGAGACCCAGTACTTC. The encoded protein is CASSVTGTLRETQYF.

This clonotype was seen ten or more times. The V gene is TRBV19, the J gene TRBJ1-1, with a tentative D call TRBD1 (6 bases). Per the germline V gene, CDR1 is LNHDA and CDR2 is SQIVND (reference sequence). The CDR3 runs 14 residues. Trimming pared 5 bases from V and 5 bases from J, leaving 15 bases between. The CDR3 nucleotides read TGTGCCAGTAGTCTGGACAGATGGAATACTGAAGCTTTCTTT. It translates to CASSLDRWNTEAFF.

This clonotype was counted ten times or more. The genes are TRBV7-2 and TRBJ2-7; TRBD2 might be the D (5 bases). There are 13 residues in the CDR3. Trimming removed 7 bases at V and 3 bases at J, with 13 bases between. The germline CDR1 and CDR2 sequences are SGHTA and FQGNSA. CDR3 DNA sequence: TGTGCCAGCACCCAGGACTTTCGCTACGAGCAGTACTTC. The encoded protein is CASTQDFRYEQYF.

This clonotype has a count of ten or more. The CDR3 sequence is CASSRGGLAGVSDTQYF. The CDR3, as DNA: TGCGCCAGCAGCCGTGGGGGACTAGCGGGAGTATCAGATACGCAGTATTTT. This chain joins TRBV4-1 and TRBJ2-3; 14 nucleotides agree with TRBD2. Trimming cost V 4 bases and J 4 bases; bases outside gene matches: 7. The CDR3 is 17 residues long. The germline gives CDR1 MGHRA, CDR2 YSYEKL.

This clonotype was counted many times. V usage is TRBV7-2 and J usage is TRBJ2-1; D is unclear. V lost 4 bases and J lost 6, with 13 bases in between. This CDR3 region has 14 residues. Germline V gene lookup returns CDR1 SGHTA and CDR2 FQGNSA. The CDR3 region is CASSSPGPLNEQFF. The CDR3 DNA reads TGTGCCAGCAGCTCACCGGGCCCGCTCAATGAGCAGTTCTTC.

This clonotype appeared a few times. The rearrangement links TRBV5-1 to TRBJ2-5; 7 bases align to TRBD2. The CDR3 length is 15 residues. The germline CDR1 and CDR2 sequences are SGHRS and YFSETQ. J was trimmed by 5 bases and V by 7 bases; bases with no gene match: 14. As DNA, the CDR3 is TGCGCCAGCTGGATTGGCCTAGCGGCAGCGGAGACCCAGTACTTC. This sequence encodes CASWIGLAAAETQYF.

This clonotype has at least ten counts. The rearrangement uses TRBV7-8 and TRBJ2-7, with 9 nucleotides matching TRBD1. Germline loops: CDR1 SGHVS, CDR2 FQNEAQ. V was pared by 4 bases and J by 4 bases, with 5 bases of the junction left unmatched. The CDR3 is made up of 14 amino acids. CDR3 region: CASSSGTGFYEQYF. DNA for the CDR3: TGTGCCAGCAGCTCCGGGACAGGGTTTTACGAGCAGTACTTC.

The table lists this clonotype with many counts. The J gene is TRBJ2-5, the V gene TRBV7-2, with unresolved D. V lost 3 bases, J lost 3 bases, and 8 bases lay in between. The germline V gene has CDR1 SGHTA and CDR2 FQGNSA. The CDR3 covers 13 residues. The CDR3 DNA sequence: TGTGCCAGCAGCTTGCCGGTGGAAGAGACCCAGTACTTC. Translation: CASSLPVEETQYF.

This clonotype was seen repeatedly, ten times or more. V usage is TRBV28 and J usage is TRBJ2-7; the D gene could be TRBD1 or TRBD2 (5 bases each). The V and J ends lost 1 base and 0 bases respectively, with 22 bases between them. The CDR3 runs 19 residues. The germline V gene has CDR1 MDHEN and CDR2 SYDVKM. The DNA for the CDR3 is TGTGCCAGCAGTTTATTGGGGCTAGCCTCCGGGTGGAGCTCCTACGAGCAGTACTTC. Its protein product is CASSLLGLASGWSSYEQYF. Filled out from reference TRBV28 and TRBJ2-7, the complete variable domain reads DVKVTQSSRYLVKRTGEKVFLECVQDMDHENMFWYRQDPGLGLRLIYFSYDVKMKEKGDIPEGYSVSREKKERFSLILESASTNQTSMYLCASSLLGLASGWSSYEQYFGPGTRLTVT.

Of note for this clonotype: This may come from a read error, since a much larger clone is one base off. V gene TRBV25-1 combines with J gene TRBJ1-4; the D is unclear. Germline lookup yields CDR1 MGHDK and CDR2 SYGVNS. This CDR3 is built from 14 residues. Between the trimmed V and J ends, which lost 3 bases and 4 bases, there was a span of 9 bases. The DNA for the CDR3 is TGTGCCAGCAGTGACCGATTCCTTAATGAAAAACTGTTTTTT. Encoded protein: CASSDRFLNEKLFF.

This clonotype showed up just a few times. The CDR3 loop is CASSFAGDHQPQHF. Written as DNA, the CDR3 is TGTGCCAGCAGCTTCGCCGGCGATCATCAGCCCCAGCATTTT. The gene calls are TRBV7-8 and TRBJ1-5; D uncertain. The CDR3 spans 14 residues. The germline V and J ends were trimmed by 3 bases and 5 bases, with 11 bases remaining between them. CDR1 and CDR2 (germline): SGHVS, FQNEAQ.

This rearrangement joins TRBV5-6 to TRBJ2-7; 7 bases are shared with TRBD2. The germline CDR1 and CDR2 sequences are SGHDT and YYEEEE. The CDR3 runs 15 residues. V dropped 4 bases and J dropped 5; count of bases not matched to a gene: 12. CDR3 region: CASSPMRGSDDEQYF. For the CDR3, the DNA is TGTGCCAGCAGCCCAATGCGGGGGAGTGACGACGAGCAGTACTTC.

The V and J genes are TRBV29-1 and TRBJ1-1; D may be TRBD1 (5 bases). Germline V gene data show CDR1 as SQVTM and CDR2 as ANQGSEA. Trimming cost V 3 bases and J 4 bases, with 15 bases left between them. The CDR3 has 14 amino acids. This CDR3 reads CSVDGREHGTEAFF. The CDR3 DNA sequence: TGCAGCGTTGACGGCAGGGAGCATGGCACTGAAGCTTTCTTT.

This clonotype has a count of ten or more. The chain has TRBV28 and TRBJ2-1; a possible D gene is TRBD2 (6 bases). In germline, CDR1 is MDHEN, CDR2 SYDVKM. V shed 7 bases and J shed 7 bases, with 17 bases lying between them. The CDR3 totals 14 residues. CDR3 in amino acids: CASNGLPIGNEQFF. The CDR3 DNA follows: TGTGCCAGCAACGGACTACCCATCGGGAATGAGCAGTTCTTC.

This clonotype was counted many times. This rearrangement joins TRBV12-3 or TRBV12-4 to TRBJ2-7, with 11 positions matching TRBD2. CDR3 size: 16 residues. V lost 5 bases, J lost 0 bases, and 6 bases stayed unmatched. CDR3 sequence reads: CASSRGLAGYSYEQYF. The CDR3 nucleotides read TGTGCCAGCAGTAGAGGACTAGCGGGTTACTCCTACGAGCAGTACTTC.

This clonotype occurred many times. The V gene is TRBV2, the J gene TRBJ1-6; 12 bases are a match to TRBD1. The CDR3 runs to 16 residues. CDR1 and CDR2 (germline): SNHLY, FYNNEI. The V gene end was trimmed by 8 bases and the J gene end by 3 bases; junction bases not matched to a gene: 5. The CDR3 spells CASPGQGANYNSPLHF. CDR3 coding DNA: TGTGCCAGCCCGGGACAGGGGGCGAACTATAATTCACCCCTCCACTTT.